This T cell receptor (beta chain) was obtained from a study of radiotherapy plus CTLA-4 blockade in lung cancer. Study as a whole: Objective response rate was about 18%; disease control rate, around 33%.

TCRdb's copy holds only in-frame clones and misses some; the assay was immunoSEQ multiplex PCR. The table has roughly 120,000 clones, 81% seen once. The V end lost 6 bases, the J end lost 2 bases, and 5 bases lay between the germline ends. CDR3 size: 12 residues. Per germline, CDR1 MGHDK and CDR2 SYGVNS. Patients in the study, people with chemo-refractory metastatic non-small-cell lung cancer, received focal radiation plus ipilimumab CTLA-4 blockade. Specimen: peripheral blood, collected from a patient treated with radiotherapy plus ipilimumab. This sequence was found in a human donor with non-small cell lung cancer that progressed on radiotherapy plus ipilimumab. Some clones in this sample may be carry-over from other donors' samples. V usage is TRBV25-1 and J usage is TRBJ1-3; no clear D gene. The CDR3 sequence: CASSRAGNTIYF. CDR3 sequence (DNA): TGTGCCAGCAGCCGGGCTGGAAACACCATATATTTT.